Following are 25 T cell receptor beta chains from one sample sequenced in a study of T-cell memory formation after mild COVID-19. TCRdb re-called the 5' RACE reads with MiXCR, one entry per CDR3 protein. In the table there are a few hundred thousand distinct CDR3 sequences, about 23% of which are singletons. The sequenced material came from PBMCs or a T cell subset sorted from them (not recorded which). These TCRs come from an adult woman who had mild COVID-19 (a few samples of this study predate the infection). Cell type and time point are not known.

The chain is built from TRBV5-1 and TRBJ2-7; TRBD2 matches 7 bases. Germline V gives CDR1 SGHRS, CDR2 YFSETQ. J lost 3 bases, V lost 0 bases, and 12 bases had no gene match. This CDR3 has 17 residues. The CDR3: CASSLAEGGPADYEQYF. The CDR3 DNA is TGCGCCAGCAGCTTGGCCGAGGGAGGGCCGGCGGACTACGAGCAGTACTTC.

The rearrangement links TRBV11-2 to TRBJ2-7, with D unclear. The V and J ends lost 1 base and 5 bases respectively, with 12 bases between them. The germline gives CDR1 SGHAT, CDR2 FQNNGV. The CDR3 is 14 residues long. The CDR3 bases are TGTGCCAGCAGCTTAGGGGTCTGGGTCGACGAGCAGTACTTC. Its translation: CASSLGVWVDEQYF.

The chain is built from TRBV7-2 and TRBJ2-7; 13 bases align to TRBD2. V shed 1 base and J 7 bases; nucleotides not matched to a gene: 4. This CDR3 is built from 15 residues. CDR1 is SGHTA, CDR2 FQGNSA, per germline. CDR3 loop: CASSLVGTSGTEQYF. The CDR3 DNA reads TGTGCCAGCAGCTTAGTGGGGACTAGCGGGACAGAGCAGTACTTC.

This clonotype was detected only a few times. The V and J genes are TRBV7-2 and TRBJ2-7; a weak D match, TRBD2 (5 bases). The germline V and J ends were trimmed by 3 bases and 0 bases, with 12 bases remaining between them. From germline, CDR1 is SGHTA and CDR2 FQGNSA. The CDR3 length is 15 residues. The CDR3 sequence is CASSLGAYSSYEQYF. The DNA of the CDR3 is TGTGCCAGCAGCTTGGGAGCGTACAGCTCCTACGAGCAGTACTTC.

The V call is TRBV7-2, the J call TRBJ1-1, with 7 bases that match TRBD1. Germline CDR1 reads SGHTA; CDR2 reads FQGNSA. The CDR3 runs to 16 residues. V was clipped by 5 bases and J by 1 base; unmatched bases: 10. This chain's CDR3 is CASSIHRGGPNTEAFF. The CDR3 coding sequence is TGTGCCAGCAGCATTCACAGGGGAGGGCCGAACACTGAAGCTTTCTTT.

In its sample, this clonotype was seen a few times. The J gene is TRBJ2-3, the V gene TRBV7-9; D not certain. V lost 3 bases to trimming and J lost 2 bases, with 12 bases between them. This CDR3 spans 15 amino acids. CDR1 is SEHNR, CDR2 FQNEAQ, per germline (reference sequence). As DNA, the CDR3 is TGTGCCAGCAGCTTGGACGGAAGAGTCACAGATACGCAGTATTTT. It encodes CASSLDGRVTDTQYF.

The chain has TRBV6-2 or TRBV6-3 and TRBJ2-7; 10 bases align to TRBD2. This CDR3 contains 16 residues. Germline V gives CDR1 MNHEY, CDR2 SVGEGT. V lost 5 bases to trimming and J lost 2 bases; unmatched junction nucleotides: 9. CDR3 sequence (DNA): TGTGCCAGCAGTGCGATGAGGACTAGCGGAGCCTACGAGCAGTACTTC. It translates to CASSAMRTSGAYEQYF.

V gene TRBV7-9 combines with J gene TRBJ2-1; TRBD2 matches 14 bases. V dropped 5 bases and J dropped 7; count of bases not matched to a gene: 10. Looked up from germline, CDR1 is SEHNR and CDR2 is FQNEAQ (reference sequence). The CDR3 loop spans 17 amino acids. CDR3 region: CASSPQTSGRAENEQFF. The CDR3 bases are TGTGCCAGCAGCCCCCAGACTAGCGGGAGGGCCGAGAATGAGCAGTTCTTC.

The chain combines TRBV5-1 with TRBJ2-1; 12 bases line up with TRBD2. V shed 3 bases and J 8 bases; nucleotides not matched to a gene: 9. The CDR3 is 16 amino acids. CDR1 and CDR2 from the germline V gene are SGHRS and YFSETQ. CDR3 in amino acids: CASSSSLAGGPDEQFF. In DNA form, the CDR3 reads TGCGCCAGCAGCTCCTCGCTAGCGGGAGGGCCGGATGAGCAGTTCTTC.

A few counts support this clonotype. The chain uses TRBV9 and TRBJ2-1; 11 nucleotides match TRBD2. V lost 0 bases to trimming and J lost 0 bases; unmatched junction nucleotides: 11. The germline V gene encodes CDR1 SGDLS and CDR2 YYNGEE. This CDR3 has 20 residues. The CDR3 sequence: CASSVAGTSGDWSSYNEQFF. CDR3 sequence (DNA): TGTGCCAGCAGCGTAGCTGGGACTAGCGGAGACTGGAGCTCCTACAATGAGCAGTTCTTC.

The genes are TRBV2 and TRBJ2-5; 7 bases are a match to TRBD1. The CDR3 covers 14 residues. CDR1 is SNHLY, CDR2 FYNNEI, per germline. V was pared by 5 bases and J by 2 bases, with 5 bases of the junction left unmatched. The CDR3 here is CASSRTGQQETQYF. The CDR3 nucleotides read TGTGCCAGCAGTCGGACAGGCCAGCAAGAGACCCAGTACTTC.

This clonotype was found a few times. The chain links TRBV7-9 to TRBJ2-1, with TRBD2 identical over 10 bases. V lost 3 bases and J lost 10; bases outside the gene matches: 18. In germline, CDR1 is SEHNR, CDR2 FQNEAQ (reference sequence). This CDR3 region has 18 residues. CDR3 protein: CASSFPDRRGTSAQEQFF. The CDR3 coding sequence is TGTGCCAGCAGCTTCCCCGACAGGAGGGGGACTAGCGCCCAGGAGCAGTTCTTC.

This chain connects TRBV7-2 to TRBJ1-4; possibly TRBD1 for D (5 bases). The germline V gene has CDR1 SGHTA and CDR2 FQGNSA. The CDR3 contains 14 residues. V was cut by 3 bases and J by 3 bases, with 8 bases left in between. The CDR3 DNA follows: TGTGCCAGCAGCTTTCTGGGGGCTAATGAAAAACTGTTTTTT. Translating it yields CASSFLGANEKLFF.

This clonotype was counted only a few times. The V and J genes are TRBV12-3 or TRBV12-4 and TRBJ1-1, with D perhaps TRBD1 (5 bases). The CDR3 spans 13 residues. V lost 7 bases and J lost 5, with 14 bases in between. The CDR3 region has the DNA TGTGCCAGCAAATCGCAGGGCAGGACTGAAGCTTTCTTT. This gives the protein CASKSQGRTEAFF.

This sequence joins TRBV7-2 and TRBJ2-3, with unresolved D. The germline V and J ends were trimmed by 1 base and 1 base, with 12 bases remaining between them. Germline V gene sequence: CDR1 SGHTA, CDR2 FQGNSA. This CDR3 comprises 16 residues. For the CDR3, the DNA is TGTGCCAGCAGCTTAGGACCTGGGCAGGGCACAGATACGCAGTATTTT. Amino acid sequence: CASSLGPGQGTDTQYF.

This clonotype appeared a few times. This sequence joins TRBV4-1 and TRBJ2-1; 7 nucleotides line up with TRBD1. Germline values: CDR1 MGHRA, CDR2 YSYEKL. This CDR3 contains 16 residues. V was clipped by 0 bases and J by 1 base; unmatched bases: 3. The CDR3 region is CASSQEDRVSYNEQFF. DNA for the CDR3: TGCGCCAGCAGCCAAGAAGACAGGGTGTCCTACAATGAGCAGTTCTTC.

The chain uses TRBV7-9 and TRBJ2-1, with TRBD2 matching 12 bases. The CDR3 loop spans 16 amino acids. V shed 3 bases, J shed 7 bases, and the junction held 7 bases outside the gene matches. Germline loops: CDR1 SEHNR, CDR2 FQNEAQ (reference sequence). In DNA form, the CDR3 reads TGTGCCAGCAGCTTCCCAGCGACTAGCGGGAGTAATGAGCAGTTCTTC. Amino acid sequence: CASSFPATSGSNEQFF. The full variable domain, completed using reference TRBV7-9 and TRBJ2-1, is DTGVSQNPRHKITKRGQNVTFRCDPISEHNRLYWYRQTLGQGPEFLTYFQNEAQLEKSRLLSDRFSAERPKGSFSTLEIQRTEQGDSAMYLCASSFPATSGSNEQFFGPGTRLTVL.

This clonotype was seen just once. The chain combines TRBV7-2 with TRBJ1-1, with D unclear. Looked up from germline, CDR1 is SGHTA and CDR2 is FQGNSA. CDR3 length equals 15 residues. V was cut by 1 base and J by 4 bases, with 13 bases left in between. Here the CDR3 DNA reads TGTGCCAGCAGCTTAGATGGGGAATGGGCCACTGAAGCTTTCTTT. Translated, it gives CASSLDGEWATEAFF.

CDR3 nucleotide sequence: TGTGCCAGCAGCCCTATCGGGGGGATGGACGAGCAGTACTTC. This encodes CASSPIGGMDEQYF. V gene TRBV7-6 combines with J gene TRBJ2-7; 7 bases agree with TRBD2. The CDR3 is 14 amino acids. CDR1 and CDR2 from the germline V gene are SGHVS and FNYEAQ. V dropped 5 bases and J dropped 5; count of bases not matched to a gene: 9.

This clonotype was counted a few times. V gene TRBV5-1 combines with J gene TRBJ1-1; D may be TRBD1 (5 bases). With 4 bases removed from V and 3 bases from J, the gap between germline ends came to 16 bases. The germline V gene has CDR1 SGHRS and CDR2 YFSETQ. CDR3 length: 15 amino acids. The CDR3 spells CASSRGTVKDTEAFF. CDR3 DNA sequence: TGCGCCAGCAGCCGCGGGACGGTGAAGGACACTGAAGCTTTCTTT.

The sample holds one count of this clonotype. Written as DNA, the CDR3 is TGCGCCAGCAGCTCGGAGCGGGGGGGCCCCACCGGGGAGCTGTTTTTT. Translation: CASSSERGGPTGELFF. The chain has TRBV5-1 and TRBJ2-2; 10 bases are a match to TRBD2. The V gene's germline CDR1 is SGHRS and CDR2 YFSETQ. The CDR3 totals 16 residues. V lost 3 bases and J lost 4; bases outside the gene matches: 6.

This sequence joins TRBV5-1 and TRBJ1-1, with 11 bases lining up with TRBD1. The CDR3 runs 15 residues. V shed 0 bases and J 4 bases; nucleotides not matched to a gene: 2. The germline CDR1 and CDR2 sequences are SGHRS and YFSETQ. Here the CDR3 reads CASSLAGTGGTEAFF. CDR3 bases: TGCGCCAGCAGCTTGGCCGGGACAGGGGGCACTGAAGCTTTCTTT. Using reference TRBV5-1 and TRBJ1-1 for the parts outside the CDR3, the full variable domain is KAGVTQTPRYLIKTRGQQVTLSCSPISGHRSVSWYQQTPGQGLQFLFEYFSETQRNKGNFPGRFSGRQFSNSRSEMNVSTLELGDSALYLCASSLAGTGGTEAFFGQGTRLTVV.

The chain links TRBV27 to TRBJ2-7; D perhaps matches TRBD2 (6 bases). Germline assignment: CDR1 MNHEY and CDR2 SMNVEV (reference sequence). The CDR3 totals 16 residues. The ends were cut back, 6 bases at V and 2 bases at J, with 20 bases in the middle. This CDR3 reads CASRPLIGRGTYEQYF. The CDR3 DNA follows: TGTGCCAGCAGGCCCTTGATCGGGAGAGGCACCTACGAGCAGTACTTC.

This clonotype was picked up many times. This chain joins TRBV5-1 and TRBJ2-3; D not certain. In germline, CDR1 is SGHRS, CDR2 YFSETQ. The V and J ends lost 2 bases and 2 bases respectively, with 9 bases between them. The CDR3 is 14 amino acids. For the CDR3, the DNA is TGCGCCAGCAGCTTTGACGGAATCACAGATACGCAGTATTTT. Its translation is CASSFDGITDTQYF.

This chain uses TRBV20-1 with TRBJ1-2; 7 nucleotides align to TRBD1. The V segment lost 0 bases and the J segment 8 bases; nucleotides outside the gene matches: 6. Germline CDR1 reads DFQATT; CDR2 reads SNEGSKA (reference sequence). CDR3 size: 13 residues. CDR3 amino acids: CSARDFYRGGYTF. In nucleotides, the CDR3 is TGCAGTGCTAGAGATTTCTACAGGGGAGGCTACACCTTC.